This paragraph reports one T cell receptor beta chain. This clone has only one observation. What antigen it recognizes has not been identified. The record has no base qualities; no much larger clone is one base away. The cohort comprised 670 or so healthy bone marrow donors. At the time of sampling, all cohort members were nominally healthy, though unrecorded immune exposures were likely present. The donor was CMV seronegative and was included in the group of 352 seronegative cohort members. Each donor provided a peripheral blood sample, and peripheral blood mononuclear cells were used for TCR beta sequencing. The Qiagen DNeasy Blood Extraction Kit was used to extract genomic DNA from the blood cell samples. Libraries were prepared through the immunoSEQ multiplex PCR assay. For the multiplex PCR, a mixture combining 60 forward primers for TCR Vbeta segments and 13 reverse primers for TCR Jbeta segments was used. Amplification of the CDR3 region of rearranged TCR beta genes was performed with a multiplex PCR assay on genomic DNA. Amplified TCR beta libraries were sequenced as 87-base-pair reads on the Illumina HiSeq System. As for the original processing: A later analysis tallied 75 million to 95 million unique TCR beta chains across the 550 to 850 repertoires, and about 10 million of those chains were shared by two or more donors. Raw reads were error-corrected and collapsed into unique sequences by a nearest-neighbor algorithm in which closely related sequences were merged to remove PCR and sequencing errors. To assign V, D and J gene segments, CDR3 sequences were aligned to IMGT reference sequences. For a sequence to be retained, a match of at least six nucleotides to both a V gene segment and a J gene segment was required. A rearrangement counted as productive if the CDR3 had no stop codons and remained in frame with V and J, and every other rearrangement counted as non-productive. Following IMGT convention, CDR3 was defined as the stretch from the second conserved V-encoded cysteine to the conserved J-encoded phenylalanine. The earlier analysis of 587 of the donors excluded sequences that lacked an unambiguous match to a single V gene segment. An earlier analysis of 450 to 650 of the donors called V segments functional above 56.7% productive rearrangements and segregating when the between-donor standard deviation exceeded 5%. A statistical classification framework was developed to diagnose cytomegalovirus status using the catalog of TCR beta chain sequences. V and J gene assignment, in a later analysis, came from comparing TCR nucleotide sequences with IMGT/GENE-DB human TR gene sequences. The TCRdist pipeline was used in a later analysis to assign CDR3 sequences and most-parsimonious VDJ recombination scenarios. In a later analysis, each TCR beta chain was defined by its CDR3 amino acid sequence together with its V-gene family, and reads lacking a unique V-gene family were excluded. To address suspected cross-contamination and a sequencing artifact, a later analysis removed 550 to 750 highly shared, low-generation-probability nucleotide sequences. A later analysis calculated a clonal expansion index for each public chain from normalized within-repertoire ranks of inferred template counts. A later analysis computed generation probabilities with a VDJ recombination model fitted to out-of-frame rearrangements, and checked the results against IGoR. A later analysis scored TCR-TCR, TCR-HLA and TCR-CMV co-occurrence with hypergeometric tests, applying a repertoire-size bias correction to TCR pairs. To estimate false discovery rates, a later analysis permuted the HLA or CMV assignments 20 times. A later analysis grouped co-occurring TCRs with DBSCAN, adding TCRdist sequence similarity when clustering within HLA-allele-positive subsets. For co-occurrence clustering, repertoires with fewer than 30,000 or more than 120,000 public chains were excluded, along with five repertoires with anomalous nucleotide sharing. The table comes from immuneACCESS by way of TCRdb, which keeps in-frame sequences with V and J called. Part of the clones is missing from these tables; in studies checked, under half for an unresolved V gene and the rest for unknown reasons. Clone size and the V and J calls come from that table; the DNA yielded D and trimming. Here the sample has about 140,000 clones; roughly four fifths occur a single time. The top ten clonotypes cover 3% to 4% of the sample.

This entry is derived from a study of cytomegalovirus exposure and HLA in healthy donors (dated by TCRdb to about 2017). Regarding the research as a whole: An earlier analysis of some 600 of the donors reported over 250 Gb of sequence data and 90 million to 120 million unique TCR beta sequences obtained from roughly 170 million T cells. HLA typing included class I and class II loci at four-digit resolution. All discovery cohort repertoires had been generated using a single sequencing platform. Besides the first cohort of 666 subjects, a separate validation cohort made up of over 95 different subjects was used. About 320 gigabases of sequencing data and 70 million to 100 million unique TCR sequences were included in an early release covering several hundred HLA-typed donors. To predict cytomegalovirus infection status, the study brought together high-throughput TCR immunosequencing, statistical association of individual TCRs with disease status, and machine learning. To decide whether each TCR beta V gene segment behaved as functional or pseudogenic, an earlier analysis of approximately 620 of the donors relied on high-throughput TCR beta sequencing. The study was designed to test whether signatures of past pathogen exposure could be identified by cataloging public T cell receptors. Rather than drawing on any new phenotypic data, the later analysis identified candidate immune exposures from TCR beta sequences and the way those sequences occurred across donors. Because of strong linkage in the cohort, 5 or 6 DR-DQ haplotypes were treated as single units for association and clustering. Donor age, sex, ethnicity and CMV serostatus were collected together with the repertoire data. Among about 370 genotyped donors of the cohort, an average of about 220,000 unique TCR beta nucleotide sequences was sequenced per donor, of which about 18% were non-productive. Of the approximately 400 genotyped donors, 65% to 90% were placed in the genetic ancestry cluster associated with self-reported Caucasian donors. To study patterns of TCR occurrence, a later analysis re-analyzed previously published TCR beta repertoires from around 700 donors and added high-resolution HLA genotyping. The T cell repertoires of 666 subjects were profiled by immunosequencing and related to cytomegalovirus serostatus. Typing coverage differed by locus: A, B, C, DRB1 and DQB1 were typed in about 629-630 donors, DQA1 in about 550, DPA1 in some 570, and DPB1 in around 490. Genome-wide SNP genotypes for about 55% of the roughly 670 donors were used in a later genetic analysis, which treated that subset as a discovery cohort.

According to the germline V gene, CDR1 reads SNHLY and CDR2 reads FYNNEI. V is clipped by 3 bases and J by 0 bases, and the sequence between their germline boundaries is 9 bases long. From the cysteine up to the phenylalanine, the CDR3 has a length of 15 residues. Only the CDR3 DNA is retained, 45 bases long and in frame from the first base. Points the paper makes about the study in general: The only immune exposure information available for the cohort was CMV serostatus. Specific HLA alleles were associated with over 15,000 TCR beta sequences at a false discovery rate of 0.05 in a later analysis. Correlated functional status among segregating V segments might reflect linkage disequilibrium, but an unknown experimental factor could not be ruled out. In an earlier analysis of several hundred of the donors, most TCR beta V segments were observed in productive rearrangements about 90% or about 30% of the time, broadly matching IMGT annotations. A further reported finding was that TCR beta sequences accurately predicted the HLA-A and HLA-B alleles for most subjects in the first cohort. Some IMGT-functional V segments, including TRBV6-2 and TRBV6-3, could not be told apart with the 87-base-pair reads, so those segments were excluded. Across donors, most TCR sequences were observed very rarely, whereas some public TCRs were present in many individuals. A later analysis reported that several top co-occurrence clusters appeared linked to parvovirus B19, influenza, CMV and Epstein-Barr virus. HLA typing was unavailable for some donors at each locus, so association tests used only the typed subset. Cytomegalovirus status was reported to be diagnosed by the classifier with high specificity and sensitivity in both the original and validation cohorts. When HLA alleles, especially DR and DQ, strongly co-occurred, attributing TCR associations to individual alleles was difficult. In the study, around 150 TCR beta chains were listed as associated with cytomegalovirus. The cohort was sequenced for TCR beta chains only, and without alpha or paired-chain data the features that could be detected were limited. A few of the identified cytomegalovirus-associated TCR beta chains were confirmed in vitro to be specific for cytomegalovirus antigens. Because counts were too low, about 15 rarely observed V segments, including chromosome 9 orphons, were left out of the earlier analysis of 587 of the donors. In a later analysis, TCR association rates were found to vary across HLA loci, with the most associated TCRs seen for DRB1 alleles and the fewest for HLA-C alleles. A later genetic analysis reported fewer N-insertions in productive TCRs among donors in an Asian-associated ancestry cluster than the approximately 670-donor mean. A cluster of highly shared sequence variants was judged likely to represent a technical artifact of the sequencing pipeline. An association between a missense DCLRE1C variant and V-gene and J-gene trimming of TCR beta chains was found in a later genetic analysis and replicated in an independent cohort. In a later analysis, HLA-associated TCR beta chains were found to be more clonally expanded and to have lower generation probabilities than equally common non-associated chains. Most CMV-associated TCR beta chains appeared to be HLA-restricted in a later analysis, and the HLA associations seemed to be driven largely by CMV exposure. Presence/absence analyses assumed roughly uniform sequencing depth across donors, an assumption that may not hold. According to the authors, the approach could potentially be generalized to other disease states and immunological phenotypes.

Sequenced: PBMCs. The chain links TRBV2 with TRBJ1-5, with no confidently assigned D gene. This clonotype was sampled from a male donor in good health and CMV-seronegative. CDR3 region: CASSDLSDSNQPQHF. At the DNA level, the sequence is TGTGCCAGCAGTGATCTCAGCGATAGCAATCAGCCCCAGCATTTT. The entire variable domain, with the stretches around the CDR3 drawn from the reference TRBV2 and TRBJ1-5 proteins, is EPEVTQTPSHQVTQMGQEVILRCVPISNHLYFYWYRQILGQKVEFLVSFYNNEISEKSEIFDDQFSVERPDGSNFTLKIRSTKLEDSAMYFCASSDLSDSNQPQHFGDGTRLSIL.